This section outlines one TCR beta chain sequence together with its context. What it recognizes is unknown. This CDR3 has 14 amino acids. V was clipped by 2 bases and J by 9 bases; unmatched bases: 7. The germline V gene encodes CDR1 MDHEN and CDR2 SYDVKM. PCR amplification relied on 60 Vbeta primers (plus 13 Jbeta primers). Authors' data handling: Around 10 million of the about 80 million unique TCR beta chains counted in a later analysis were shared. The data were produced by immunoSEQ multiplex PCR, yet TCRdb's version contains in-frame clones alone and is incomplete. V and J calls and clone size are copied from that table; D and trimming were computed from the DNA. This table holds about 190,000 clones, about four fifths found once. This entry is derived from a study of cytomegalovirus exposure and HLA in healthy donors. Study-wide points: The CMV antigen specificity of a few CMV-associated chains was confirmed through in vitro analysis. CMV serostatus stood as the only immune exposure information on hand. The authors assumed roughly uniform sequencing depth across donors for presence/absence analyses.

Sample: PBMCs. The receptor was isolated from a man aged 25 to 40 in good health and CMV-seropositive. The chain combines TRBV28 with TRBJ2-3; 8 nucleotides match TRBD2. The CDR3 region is CASSLGGAGGTQYF. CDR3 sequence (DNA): TGTGCCAGCAGTTTAGGGGGGGCGGGAGGCACGCAGTATTTT.